These 21 T cell receptor beta chains share one sample of origin, sequenced in a study of cytomegalovirus exposure and HLA in healthy donors. 60 Vbeta and 13 Jbeta primers were used in PCR. Sequenced by immunoSEQ multiplex PCR; TCRdb stores in-frame clones only, minus some. This table has 150,000 to 200,000 clones, approximately 75% appearing once. The sample was PBMCs. The receptors originated from a man over 45 in good health and CMV-seropositive.

The V gene is TRBV2, the J gene TRBJ1-3; TRBD1 matches at 7 bases. Unmatched junction bases numbered 7, after V lost 1 base and J lost 1 base. Germline V lookup: CDR1 SNHLY, CDR2 FYNNEI. The CDR3 contains 17 residues. CDR3: CASSEGAGGISGNTIYF. In DNA, the CDR3 is TGTGCCAGCAGTGAAGGGGCAGGGGGGATATCTGGAAACACCATATATTTT.

In its sample, this clone was seen a few times. V and J are TRBV4-3 and TRBJ2-5; TRBD1 might be the D (6 bases). The DNA end lines up better with TRBJ2-7; the J call may be wrong. The CDR3 loop spans 16 amino acids. The V gene's germline CDR1 is LGHNA and CDR2 YSLEER. In DNA form, the CDR3 reads TGCGCCAGCAGCCAAGATCTCCAGGGGAACTCCTACGAGCAGTACTTC. Its protein is CASSQDLQGNSYEQYF.

The chain couples TRBV7-9 to TRBJ2-2; no clear D gene. V gave up 0 bases and J gave up 1 base, with 6 bases separating them. This CDR3 has 15 residues. Germline V CDR1 and CDR2: SEHNR, FQNEAQ (reference sequence). Here the CDR3 reads CASSLASGNTGELFF. For the CDR3, the DNA is TGTGCCAGCAGCTTAGCCTCAGGGAACACCGGGGAGCTGTTTTTT.

This clone has only one observation. Here the CDR3 DNA reads TGTGCCAGCACCCCCCTGGACACCCCCTACGAGCAGTACTTC. As protein: CASTPLDTPYEQYF. This chain links TRBV9 with TRBJ2-7; D perhaps matches TRBD1 (5 bases). This CDR3 is 14 amino acids long. Germline lookup yields CDR1 SGDLS and CDR2 YYNGEE. V lost 6 bases and J 2 bases, leaving 15 bases between the germline ends.

The genes are TRBV7-2 and TRBJ2-5; maybe TRBD2 (6 bases). The ends were cut back, 5 bases at V and 5 bases at J, with 15 bases in the middle. This CDR3 has 14 residues. Germline V gene sequence: CDR1 SGHTA, CDR2 FQGNSA. CDR3 sequence reads: CASSPGVLRETQYF. The CDR3 DNA follows: TGTGCCAGCAGCCCGGGGGTCCTCAGGGAGACCCAGTACTTC.

The J gene is TRBJ1-1, the V gene TRBV25-1; D is ambiguous. Germline-derived CDR1 and CDR2 are MGHDK and SYGVNS. Trimming took 9 bases from V and 6 from J, leaving 8 bases between them. This CDR3 has 10 amino acids. The CDR3 region has the DNA TGTGCCAGTTTCTCCGCTGAAGCTTTCTTT. Translating gives CASFSAEAFF.

V gene TRBV4-3 combines with J gene TRBJ2-5; 7 bases align to TRBD2. CDR1 is LGHNA and CDR2 is YSLEER in the germline V gene. V lost 2 bases, J lost 2 bases, and 5 bases stayed unmatched. The CDR3 has 15 amino acids. The CDR3 nucleotides read TGCGCCAGCAGCCAAAGGCTAGCGGTACAAGAGACCCAGTACTTC. Translating it yields CASSQRLAVQETQYF.

This clone has just one count. The CDR3 DNA follows: TGTGCCAGCAACTTGGGACAGGGGTACGAGCAGTACTTC. It translates to CASNLGQGYEQYF. The rearrangement links TRBV6-1 to TRBJ2-7, with 10 bases aligning to TRBD1. Germline CDR1 reads MNHNS; CDR2 reads SASEGT. CDR3 length: 13 residues. V lost 7 bases, J lost 4 bases, and 4 bases stayed unmatched.

This clone was found once. The V call is TRBV7-9, the J call TRBJ2-3; TRBD2 matches at 9 bases. With V trimmed by 5 bases and J by 5 bases, 8 bases remained unmatched. This CDR3 has 15 amino acids. Germline assignment: CDR1 SEHNR and CDR2 FQNEAQ (reference sequence). The CDR3, as DNA: TGTGCCAGCAGCAACGGACTAGCGTTTATAGATACGCAGTATTTT. Translation gives CASSNGLAFIDTQYF.

A single count supports this clone. The chain has TRBV5-1 and TRBJ1-1, with D hard to call. This CDR3 comprises 16 residues. Germline V gene sequence: CDR1 SGHRS, CDR2 YFSETQ. Trimming pared 0 bases from V and 1 base from J, leaving 13 bases between. DNA for the CDR3: TGCGCCAGCAGCTTGGATCCCGGGAGCACGAACACTGAAGCTTTCTTT. Translation gives CASSLDPGSTNTEAFF. Combining the CDR3 with reference TRBV5-1 and TRBJ1-1 gives the whole variable domain KAGVTQTPRYLIKTRGQQVTLSCSPISGHRSVSWYQQTPGQGLQFLFEYFSETQRNKGNFPGRFSGRQFSNSRSEMNVSTLELGDSALYLCASSLDPGSTNTEAFFGQGTRLTVV.

The chain has TRBV23-1 and TRBJ1-2, with TRBD1 matching over 9 bases. TRBV23-1 is identified as an open reading frame with a role that is uncertain. The CDR3 consists of 15 residues. The trim removed 3 bases at V and 4 bases at J, leaving 6 bases unmatched. The CDR3 loop reads CASSHPGQGTYGYTF. Here the CDR3 DNA reads TGCGCCAGCAGTCATCCAGGACAGGGGACCTATGGCTACACCTTC.

The J gene is TRBJ1-6, the V gene TRBV19; D gene unclear. The CDR3 length is 14 residues. The germline gives CDR1 LNHDA, CDR2 SQIVND (reference sequence). Trimming shortened V by 5 bases and J by 2 bases, and 7 bases separated the two germline ends. This CDR3 is CASSSAAYNSPLHF. Written as DNA, the CDR3 is TGTGCCAGTAGTTCGGCGGCCTATAATTCACCCCTCCACTTT.

V gene TRBV27 combines with J gene TRBJ2-7; 9 bases fit TRBD1. The CDR3 extends over 15 amino acids. The germline CDR1 and CDR2 sequences are MNHEY and SMNVEV (reference sequence). J was trimmed by 2 bases and V by 2 bases; bases with no gene match: 4. In DNA form, the CDR3 reads TGTGCCAGCAGTTTAGGGACAGGGAAGGCCTACGAGCAGTACTTC. Residues: CASSLGTGKAYEQYF.

The rearrangement uses TRBV5-7 and TRBJ1-2; no firm D call. TRBV5-7 is marked as an open reading frame, function uncertain. The CDR3 is 13 residues long. Trimming cost V 2 bases and J 3 bases, with 8 bases left between them. CDR3 region: CASSFCAHYGYTF. CDR3 nucleotides: TGTGCCAGCAGCTTCTGCGCGCACTATGGCTACACCTTC.

The sample holds a few counts of this clone. The J gene is TRBJ2-1, the V gene TRBV19; 9 bases fit TRBD2. Germline V CDR1 and CDR2: LNHDA, SQIVND (reference sequence). CDR3 size: 16 residues. V lost 1 base, J lost 8 bases, and 9 bases stayed unmatched. CDR3 sequence (DNA): TGTGCCAGTAGTATAGTTGGAGCGGGGGGCGGAGATGAGCAGTTCTTC. Amino acid sequence: CASSIVGAGGGDEQFF.

This CDR3 is CASSATGDRETQYF. In DNA form, the CDR3 reads TGTGCCAGCAGCGCGACTGGAGATCGGGAGACCCAGTACTTC. This chain joins TRBV9 and TRBJ2-5; D ambiguous. This CDR3 contains 14 residues. The ends were cut back, 3 bases at V and 5 bases at J, with 14 bases in the middle. In germline, CDR1 is SGDLS, CDR2 YYNGEE.

This chain connects TRBV10-2 to TRBJ1-1, with D possibly TRBD1 on 6 matching bases. Germline-derived CDR1 and CDR2 are WSHSY and SAAADI. Trimming shortened V by 6 bases and J by 4 bases, and 15 bases separated the two germline ends. The CDR3 spans 14 residues. This CDR3 is CASSQTGSVTEAFF. The CDR3 region has the DNA TGCGCCAGCAGCCAAACAGGGTCGGTCACTGAAGCTTTCTTT.

The V gene is TRBV29-1, the J gene TRBJ2-7; tentatively, D is TRBD1 or TRBD2 (6 bases each). The CDR3 is 14 amino acids. In germline, CDR1 is SQVTM, CDR2 ANQGSEA. Trimming stripped 5 bases from V and 6 bases from J, with 20 bases between. The CDR3 DNA is TGCAGCGTTCAAGGGGGGCCTAAAACCGCCGAGCAGTACTTC. It is translated as CSVQGGPKTAEQYF.

The chain is built from TRBV27 and TRBJ1-1, with unresolved D. CDR3 length: 13 amino acids. The V gene lost 2 bases and the J gene lost 1 base, with 5 bases spanning the gap. Germline assignment: CDR1 MNHEY and CDR2 SMNVEV (reference sequence). The CDR3 DNA reads as TGTGCCAGCAGTTTAGCTAGGAACACTGAAGCTTTCTTT. Amino acid sequence: CASSLARNTEAFF.

On this clone: This sample includes further DNA sequences coding for the same CDR3. The CDR3 bases are TGTGCCAGTTCCGGACAGGGAGCCTACAATGAGCAGTTCTTC. This codes for CASSGQGAYNEQFF. The chain couples TRBV6-5 to TRBJ2-1; 8 bases are shared with TRBD1. Germline V CDR1 and CDR2: MNHEY, SVGAGI. V was clipped by 9 bases and J by 2 bases; unmatched bases: 6. The CDR3 covers 14 residues.

V usage is TRBV5-6 and J usage is TRBJ2-5; the D gene is possibly TRBD2 (5 bases). The CDR3 runs to 12 residues. The V end lost 1 base, the J end lost 5 bases, and 6 bases lay between the germline ends. Germline loops: CDR1 SGHDT, CDR2 YYEEEE. The CDR3 DNA is TGTGCCAGCAGCTTGTGGAGGGAGACCCAGTACTTC. Translated: CASSLWRETQYF.